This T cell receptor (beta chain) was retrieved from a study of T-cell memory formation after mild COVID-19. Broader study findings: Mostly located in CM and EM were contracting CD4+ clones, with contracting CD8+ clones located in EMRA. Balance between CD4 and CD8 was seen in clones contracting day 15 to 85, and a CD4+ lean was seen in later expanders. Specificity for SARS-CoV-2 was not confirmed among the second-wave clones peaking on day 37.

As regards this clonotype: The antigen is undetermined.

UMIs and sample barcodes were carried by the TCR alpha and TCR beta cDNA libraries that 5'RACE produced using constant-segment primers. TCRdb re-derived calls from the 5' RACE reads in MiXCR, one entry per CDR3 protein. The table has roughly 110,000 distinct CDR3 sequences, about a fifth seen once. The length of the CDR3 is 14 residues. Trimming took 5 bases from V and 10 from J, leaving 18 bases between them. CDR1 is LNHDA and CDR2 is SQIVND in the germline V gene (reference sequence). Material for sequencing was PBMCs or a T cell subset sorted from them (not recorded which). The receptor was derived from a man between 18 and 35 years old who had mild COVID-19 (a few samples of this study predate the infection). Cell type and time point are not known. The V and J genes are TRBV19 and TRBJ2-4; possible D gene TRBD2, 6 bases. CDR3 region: CASSSQGTGGIQYF. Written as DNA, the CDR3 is TGTGCCAGTAGTTCCCAAGGGACCGGGGGAATTCAGTACTTC.